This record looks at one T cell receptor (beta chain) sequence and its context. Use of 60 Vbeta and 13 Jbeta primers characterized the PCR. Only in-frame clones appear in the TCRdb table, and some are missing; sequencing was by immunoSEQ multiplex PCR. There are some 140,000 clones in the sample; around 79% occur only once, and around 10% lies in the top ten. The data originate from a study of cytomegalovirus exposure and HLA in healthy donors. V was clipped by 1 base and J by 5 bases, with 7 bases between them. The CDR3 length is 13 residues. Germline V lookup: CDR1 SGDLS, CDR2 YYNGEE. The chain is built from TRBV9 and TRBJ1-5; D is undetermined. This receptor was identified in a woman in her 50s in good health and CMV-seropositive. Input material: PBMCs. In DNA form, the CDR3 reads TGTGCCAGCAGCGTATACGAGGATCAGCCCCAGCATTTT. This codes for CASSVYEDQPQHF.